Listed below are T cell receptor beta chains from one sample, sequenced in a study of cytomegalovirus exposure and HLA in healthy donors. The repertoire was sequenced with immunoSEQ multiplex PCR; TCRdb's copy has only in-frame clones and lacks some. The repertoire holds tens of thousands of clones, with roughly 94% as singletons. The sample comprised PBMCs. Receptors originate from a woman under 30 in good health and CMV-seropositive. Both conserved end residues are part of each CDR3. A D gene is named only where the DNA matches it firmly. Some rows have no size entry. The others give once, few or many, or a class for an expanded clone.

V	size	J	D	DNA	CDR3
TRBV30	-	TRBJ2-7	TRBD1	TGTGCCTGGAGGGGACAGGGGTTGTCCTACGAGCAGTACTTC	CAWRGQGLSYEQYF
TRBV7-2	-	TRBJ1-1	TRBD1	TGTGCCAGCAGCTTAGGGGGACAGGGGGCTCGGGACACTGAAGCTTTCTTT	CASSLGGQGARDTEAFF
TRBV7-8	-	TRBJ1-5	TRBD1	TGTGCCAGCGGGGATCAGGGGGCACGGAATCAGCCCCAGCATTTT	CASGDQGARNQPQHF
TRBV11-2	-	TRBJ2-5	TRBD1	TGTGCCAGCAGCTTAACAGGGGAAGGCGGGACCCAGTACTTC	CASSLTGEGGTQYF
TRBV7-9	few	TRBJ2-1	TRBD2	TGTGCCAGCAGCTCGACTAGCGGGAGTTATTACAATGAGCAGTTCTTC	CASSSTSGSYYNEQFF
TRBV25-1	-	TRBJ1-5	TRBD1	TGTGCCAGCACGGCGGGACAGGGTAGTCAGCCCCAGCATTTT	CASTAGQGSQPQHF
TRBV28	-	TRBJ1-1	TRBD1	TGTGCCAGCAGTCCCCATTCTCCCAGACAGGGATCGAGGACTGAAGCTTTCTTT	CASSPHSPRQGSRTEAFF
TRBV2	few	TRBJ1-1	-	TGTGCCAGCAGTGCGTTCCGCACTGAAGCTTTCTTT	CASSAFRTEAFF
TRBV25-1	-	TRBJ2-7	-	TGTGCCAGCAAAGGGGCTGTCCGATCCGAGCAGTACTTC	CASKGAVRSEQYF
TRBV6-4	-	TRBJ2-3	-	TGTGCCAGCAGTGAGGGTGGCAGGGTCACAGATACGCAGTATTTT	CASSEGGRVTDTQYF
TRBV5-6	-	TRBJ1-5	-	TGTGCCAGCAGCTTGGCGTCGAGCAATCAGCCCCAGCATTTT	CASSLASSNQPQHF
TRBV6-4	-	TRBJ2-3	-	TGTGCCAGCAGTGACTACAGATCCGGCACAGATACGCAGTATTTT	CASSDYRSGTDTQYF
TRBV27	-	TRBJ1-2	TRBD1	TGTGCCAGCAGTTATCACACCGGGACAGGGGGCGATCTGAGCTATGGCTACACCTTC	CASSYHTGTGGDLSYGYTF
TRBV28	-	TRBJ1-4	-	TGTGCCGTTCGACGATGGGCAGGGGTTAATGAAAAACTGTTTTTT	CAVRRWAGVNEKLFF
TRBV28	-	TRBJ1-1	-	TGTGCCAGCAGTTTAAGACCGGGTGAAGCTTTCTTT	CASSLRPGEAFF
TRBV5-4	-	TRBJ2-7	TRBD1	TGTGCCAGCAGCTTGGACCCAGGGGGCACAGGGTACGAGCAGTACTTC	CASSLDPGGTGYEQYF
TRBV11-2	-	TRBJ2-2	TRBD1	TGTGCCAGCAGCCACAGGGGTAACACCGGGGAGCTGTTTTTT	CASSHRGNTGELFF
TRBV9	-	TRBJ2-5	-	TGTGCCAGCAGCGTGTCGTACCAAGAGACCCAGTACTTC	CASSVSYQETQYF
TRBV28	-	TRBJ1-4	-	TGTGCCAGCAGTTCTCCGGGGGGGCGCGTTGAAAAACTGTTTTTT	CASSSPGGRVEKLFF
TRBV7-2	-	TRBJ1-2	TRBD1	TGTGCCAGCAGCCTTAGGGACAGGGTCCCTGGCTACACCTTC	CASSLRDRVPGYTF
TRBV11-2	-	TRBJ2-1	-	TGTGCCAGCAGCACTTGGAGGGACCATGAGCAGTTCTTC	CASSTWRDHEQFF
TRBV7-6	once	TRBJ1-1	-	TGTGCCAGCAGCTTAGCAGCCGGGTCTAGGCCTGAAGCTTTCTTT	CASSLAAGSRPEAFF
TRBV28	-	TRBJ1-1	TRBD1	TGTGCCAGCATAGGGTCGCCGGGACAGGACCACACTGAAGCTTTCTTT	CASIGSPGQDHTEAFF
TRBV7-9	-	TRBJ1-1	TRBD1	TGTGCCAGCAGCCAAAACCCAGGGGGCGAAGCTTTCTTT	CASSQNPGGEAFF
TRBV7-2	-	TRBJ2-1	TRBD2	TGTGCCAGCAGCTTAGCCCCCCATCATGGACTAGCGGGAGTGGGTTCCTACAATGAGCAGTTCTTC	CASSLAPHHGLAGVGSYNEQFF
TRBV11-3	-	TRBJ2-3	TRBD2	TGTGCCAGCAGCCCGCGGGGCGGGAGGGACACAGATACGCAGTATTTT	CASSPRGGRDTDTQYF
TRBV4-1	-	TRBJ1-1	TRBD1	TGCGCCAGCAGCCCCGGGACAGGGAGGGACACTGAAGCTTTCTTT	CASSPGTGRDTEAFF
TRBV2	-	TRBJ1-2	-	TGTGCCAGCAGTCGGGGGAGGGATCGTGGCTACACCTTC	CASSRGRDRGYTF
TRBV18	once	TRBJ1-3	TRBD1	TGTGCCAGCTCACCTACAGGGACAGGGGGCTCTGGAAACACCATATATTTT	CASSPTGTGGSGNTIYF
TRBV6-1	-	TRBJ1-1	-	TGTGCCACTACACAGGAGAACACTGAAGCTTTCTTT	CATTQENTEAFF
TRBV28	-	TRBJ2-1	-	TGTGCCAGCAACCTTGGGGGGAGCTCCTACAATGAGCAGTTCTTC	CASNLGGSSYNEQFF
TRBV28	-	TRBJ1-1	TRBD1	TGTGCCAGCAGGATATCCACAGGGGGCTTCGGGGGAGCTTTCTTT	CASRISTGGFGGAFF
TRBV11-1	once	TRBJ2-7	TRBD2	TGTGCCAGCAGCCGGACTAGCGGGGGGACCTACGAGCAGTACTTC	CASSRTSGGTYEQYF
TRBV2	once	TRBJ2-5	-	TGTGCCAGATCGTCCACGCCAGGCGGGCAAGAGACCCAGTACTTC	CARSSTPGGQETQYF
TRBV4-1	few	TRBJ1-1	TRBD1	TGCGCCAGCAGCCAAGATCTCGGGACAGGGGGTACTGAAGCTTTCTTT	CASSQDLGTGGTEAFF
TRBV29-1	-	TRBJ2-3	TRBD1	TGCAGCGCAGAACCGGGACAGGGGGCAGATACGCAGTATTTT	CSAEPGQGADTQYF
TRBV25-1	-	TRBJ2-7	-	TGTGCCAGCAGGACAGGCGGCGGGGGCTCCTACGAGCAGTACTTC	CASRTGGGGSYEQYF
TRBV25-1	-	TRBJ1-4	TRBD1	TGTGCCAGCACCGACAGGGGTAGGGCCGAAAAACTGTTTTTT	CASTDRGRAEKLFF
TRBV9	-	TRBJ2-5	TRBD2	TGTGCCAGCAGCGTAGGAGGTCGGAGCGGGGGGGCCGGGGTGGAGACCCAGTACTTC	CASSVGGRSGGAGVETQYF
TRBV28	-	TRBJ2-1	TRBD2	TGTGCCAGCAACCTTAGCGGGAGGGTGAATGAGCAGTTCTTC	CASNLSGRVNEQFF
TRBV6-5	-	TRBJ1-1	TRBD1	TGTGCCAGCAGTTACTCGGACAGGGACACTGAAGCTTTCTTT	CASSYSDRDTEAFF
TRBV19	-	TRBJ1-5	TRBD1	TGTGCCAGTAGTCCCCGGCGGGACAGGGCTAGTCAGCCCCAGCATTTT	CASSPRRDRASQPQHF
TRBV4-1	few	TRBJ1-5	TRBD1	TGCGCCAGCAGCCAGCAGGGACAGGGGGCGGCTCAGCCCCAGCATTTT	CASSQQGQGAAQPQHF
TRBV4-2	-	TRBJ2-1	TRBD2	TGTGCCAGCAGCCAAGAAGGACTAGCGGGGCCCTACTCCTACAATGAGCAGTTCTTC	CASSQEGLAGPYSYNEQFF
TRBV28	-	TRBJ1-1	-	TGTGCCAGCAGTTTACAGGGGATGAACACTGAAGCTTTCTTT	CASSLQGMNTEAFF
TRBV19	-	TRBJ1-5	TRBD1	TGTGCCAGTAGTATACCGGGACAGGGTTCGAATCAGCCCCAGCATTTT	CASSIPGQGSNQPQHF
TRBV5-8	-	TRBJ2-3	-	TGTGCCAGCAGCTTGACAGGGTCAGATACGCAGTATTTT	CASSLTGSDTQYF